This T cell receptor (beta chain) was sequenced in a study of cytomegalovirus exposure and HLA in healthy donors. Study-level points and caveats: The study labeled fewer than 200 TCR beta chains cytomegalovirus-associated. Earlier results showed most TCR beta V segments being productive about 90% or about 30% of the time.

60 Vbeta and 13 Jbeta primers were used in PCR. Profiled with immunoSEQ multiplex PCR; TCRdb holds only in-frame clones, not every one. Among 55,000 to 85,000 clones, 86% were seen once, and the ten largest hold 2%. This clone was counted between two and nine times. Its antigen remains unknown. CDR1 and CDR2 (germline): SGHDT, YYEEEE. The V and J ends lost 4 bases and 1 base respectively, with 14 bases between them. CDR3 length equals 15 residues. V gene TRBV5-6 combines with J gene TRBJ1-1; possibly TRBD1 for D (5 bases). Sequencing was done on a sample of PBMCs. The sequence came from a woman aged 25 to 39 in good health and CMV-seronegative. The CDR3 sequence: CASSLGRGGNTEAFF. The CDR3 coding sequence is TGTGCCAGCAGCCTGGGGAGGGGTGGGAACACTGAAGCTTTCTTT.